Listed below are T cell receptor beta chains from one sample, sequenced in a study of blood T cell repertoires in COVID-19. Assay: immunoSEQ multiplex PCR; the TCRdb copy retains only in-frame clones and omits some. The table lists fewer than 250,000 clones, about 80% of them singletons. The source material was PBMCs or T cells enriched from blood (not recorded which). The receptor source for this set is a woman in her 50s who had been exposed to COVID-19. Both conserved end residues are part of each CDR3. The order of the fields is D gene, clone size, J gene, V gene, CDR3 DNA, CDR3 protein. A D gene is named only where the DNA matches it firmly. Size values are once, few and many counts, or a class for expanded clones, and some rows have none.

>.|.|TRBJ1-3|TRBV5-1
TGCGCCAGCAGCTTGGTGGGGCCAGAGGACACCATATATTTT
CASSLVGPEDTIYF
>.|.|TRBJ2-1|TRBV3-1/TRBV3-2
TGTGCCAGCAGCCAAGAGGGACTGCCTACTCAAGAGCAGTTCTTC
CASSQEGLPTQEQFF
>.|.|TRBJ1-4|TRBV27
TGTGCCAGCAGTACGAAAGCAGGGGTGGGAAGTGAAAAACTGTTTTTT
CASSTKAGVGSEKLFF
>TRBD1|once|TRBJ1-2|TRBV13
TGTGCCAGCAGCGCCGGAAGGGGACAGGGACCCCCCGGGGGCTACACCTTC
CASSAGRGQGPPGGYTF
>.|.|TRBJ1-2|TRBV7-8
TGTGCCAGCAGCTCCAGGGGATGGGACTATGGCTACACCTTC
CASSSRGWDYGYTF
>.|.|TRBJ1-2|TRBV7-9
TGTGCCAGCAGCTTAGGCCAGAATAACTATGGCTACACCTTC
CASSLGQNNYGYTF
>TRBD1|.|TRBJ2-7|TRBV5-1
TGCGCCAGCAGCTTGGGGCCCCGGGACAGGGAGCCCTACGAGCAGTACTTC
CASSLGPRDREPYEQYF
>.|.|TRBJ2-7|TRBV10-3
TGTGCCATCAGTGCTGGGGCCTCCTACGAGCAGTACTTC
CAISAGASYEQYF
>.|.|TRBJ2-5|TRBV29-1
TGCAGCTTCAGGCGGGTCTCAGAGACCCAGTACTTC
CSFRRVSETQYF
>.|.|TRBJ2-1|TRBV4-1
TGCGCCAGCAGCCAAGTGGGCAGGGAAAATGAGCAGTTCTTC
CASSQVGRENEQFF
>.|.|TRBJ2-7|TRBV6-5
TGTGCCAGCAGTTACTCCGGGGACTACGAGCAGTACTTC
CASSYSGDYEQYF
>.|.|TRBJ1-2|TRBV28
TGTGCCAGCAGCGTGCAGTATGGCTACACCTTC
CASSVQYGYTF
>.|few|TRBJ2-1|TRBV11-2
TGTGCCAGCAGACTCAACAGAGGGGGCTACAATGAGCAGTTCTTC
CASRLNRGGYNEQFF
>TRBD1|.|TRBJ2-6|TRBV2
TGTGCCAGCAGCGCCGACAGGGCGGCTGGGGCCAACGTCCTGACTTTC
CASSADRAAGANVLTF
>TRBD1|.|TRBJ2-5|TRBV4-1
TGCGCCAGCAGCCAAGTAGGGACAGGGGGAGAGACCCAGTACTTC
CASSQVGTGGETQYF
>.|.|TRBJ1-1|TRBV3-1/TRBV3-2
TGTGCCAGCAGCCAACAGGGGCCTTTGAACACTGAAGCTTTCTTT
CASSQQGPLNTEAFF
>.|.|TRBJ1-6|TRBV3-1/TRBV3-2
TGTGCCAGCAGCCAAGATGGGGGGAGTGGTTCACCCCTCCACTTT
CASSQDGGSGSPLHF
>TRBD1|.|TRBJ1-1|TRBV11-2
TGTGCCAGCAGCGCCTACAGGGGGCCGACTGAAGCTTTCTTT
CASSAYRGPTEAFF
>.|.|TRBJ2-7|TRBV4-1
TGCGCCAGCAGCCAAGCAGGTACCGGACTCCACTCCTACGAGCAGTACTTC
CASSQAGTGLHSYEQYF
>.|.|TRBJ2-3|TRBV5-4
TGTGCCAGCAGCTTGGGAGGCGGGAAAGTAACAGATACGCAGTATTTT
CASSLGGGKVTDTQYF
>.|once|TRBJ2-7|TRBV5-4
TGTGCCAGCAGCCGGGACAACACCTACGAGCAGTACTTC
CASSRDNTYEQYF
>.|.|TRBJ1-2|TRBV9
TGTGCCAGCAGCGTGTACCAGGGCCAAGCATATGGCTACACCTTC
CASSVYQGQAYGYTF
>TRBD1|.|TRBJ1-2|TRBV18
TGTGCCAGCTCATTAGCACGGGACAGGAGGGCTAATGGCTACACCTTC
CASSLARDRRANGYTF
>.|.|TRBJ2-5|TRBV5-6
TGTGCCAGCAGCTTCGGGAAGACCCAGTACTTC
CASSFGKTQYF
>TRBD1|.|TRBJ2-7|TRBV10-3
TGTGCCATCAGTGGGACAGGTAAGGTCTACGAGCAGTACTTC
CAISGTGKVYEQYF
>.|.|TRBJ1-2|TRBV5-1
TGCGCCAGCAGCCCCGACATGAACAACTATGGCTACACCTTC
CASSPDMNNYGYTF
>TRBD2|.|TRBJ2-5|TRBV2
TGTGCCAGCAGTGAAGCGGCGGCTAGCGGGGGGGCCCAGTACTTC
CASSEAAASGGAQYF
>.|.|TRBJ1-5|TRBV2
TGTGCCAGCAGTGATCCCCTGCAGCCCCAGCATTTT
CASSDPLQPQHF
>.|once|TRBJ1-1|TRBV9
TGTGCCAGCAGCGTAGCCTGGAACACTGAAGCTTTCTTT
CASSVAWNTEAFF
>TRBD1|once|TRBJ2-2|TRBV5-6
TGTGCCAGCAGCTTGGCAGGGGGGAACACCGGGGAGCTGTTTTTT
CASSLAGGNTGELFF
>.|.|TRBJ1-5|TRBV27
TGTGCCAGCAGTTCCCGGTCTTCAAATCAGCCCCAGCATTTT
CASSSRSSNQPQHF
>TRBD1|.|TRBJ1-4|TRBV24-1
TGTGCCACCAGCCAAGGGGGCAGCGCAACTAATGAAAAACTGTTTTTT
CATSQGGSATNEKLFF
>.|few|TRBJ2-2|TRBV28
TGTGCCAGCAGTTTTCGTCGTCTCACCGGGGAGCTGTTTTTT
CASSFRRLTGELFF
>.|.|TRBJ1-3|TRBV5-4
TGTGCCAGCAGCCGAGACAGGAGCTCTGGAAACACCATATATTTT
CASSRDRSSGNTIYF
>.|.|TRBJ1-4|TRBV21-1
TGTGCCAGCAGCAAAGGTGGGGGGACTGCTAATGAAAAACTGTTTTTT
CASSKGGGTANEKLFF
>.|.|TRBJ1-1|TRBV10-3
TGTGCCATCAGGCGGTCGGGGGAGGACACTGAAGCTTTCTTT
CAIRRSGEDTEAFF
>TRBD1|.|TRBJ1-2|TRBV2
TGTGCCAGCACACAGGGGGGGAACTATGGCTACACCTTC
CASTQGGNYGYTF
>TRBD2|.|TRBJ2-1|TRBV27
TGTGCCAGCAGAAGTCTACTAGCGGGGGGGAACAATGAGCAGTTCTTC
CASRSLLAGGNNEQFF
>.|.|TRBJ1-5|TRBV11-3
TGTGCCAGCAGCCGACTTGGCCTAGACAGAAAGAATCAGCCCCAGCATTTT
CASSRLGLDRKNQPQHF
>.|.|TRBJ2-3|TRBV11-2
TGTGCCAGCAGCTCGACTGGTCTGAATACGCAGTATTTT
CASSSTGLNTQYF
>TRBD1|.|TRBJ2-5|TRBV19
TGTGCCAGTAGTACAATAGGTGCCCTGACAGGGGGAGAGACCCAGTACTTC
CASSTIGALTGGETQYF
>.|.|TRBJ1-1|TRBV28
TGTGCCAGCCGGACTGCCTGGGATATGAACACTGAAGCTTTCTTT
CASRTAWDMNTEAFF
>TRBD1|.|TRBJ1-5|TRBV2
TGTGCCAGCAGTGTGGACAGGGTGGACAATCAGCCCCAGCATTTT
CASSVDRVDNQPQHF
>.|.|TRBJ1-5|TRBV10-2
TGCGCCAGCAGCGAGACAGGTAGTGGCAATCAGCCCCAGCATTTT
CASSETGSGNQPQHF
>TRBD1|.|TRBJ1-1|TRBV5-4
TGTGCCAGCCGCCGGACCGGGACAGGGAACACTGAAGCTTTCTTT
CASRRTGTGNTEAFF
>.|.|TRBJ1-1|TRBV29-1
TGCAGCGCCCCTCGACAGGTCGTGAACACTGAAGCTTTCTTT
CSAPRQVVNTEAFF
>.|once|TRBJ1-6|TRBV9
TGTGCCAGCAGCCCCCTATCCGATTCACCCCTCCACTTT
CASSPLSDSPLHF
>.|.|TRBJ1-4|TRBV19
TGTGCCAGTAGTATTGGAGGAGACTATGAAAAACTGTTTTTT
CASSIGGDYEKLFF
>.|many|TRBJ2-1|TRBV6-2/TRBV6-3
TGTGCCAGCAGTCCACAGGAGAAGGGGATGAGGAATGAGCAGTTCTTC
CASSPQEKGMRNEQFF
>.|.|TRBJ1-4|TRBV7-2
TGTGCCAGCAGCCTCGGTCCAACTAATGAAAAACTGTTTTTT
CASSLGPTNEKLFF
>.|.|TRBJ2-3|TRBV27
TGTGCCAGCAGTTTGGGTCTACGGACTAGCACAGATACGCAGTATTTT
CASSLGLRTSTDTQYF
>TRBD1|once|TRBJ2-3|TRBV29-1
TGCAGCGTTGAAATAAAGGGACAGAATACGCAGTATTTT
CSVEIKGQNTQYF
>.|.|TRBJ2-3|TRBV19
TGTGCCAGTAGTTTCCACAAGCGGGTTAGCACAGATACGCAGTATTTT
CASSFHKRVSTDTQYF
>.|.|TRBJ1-3|TRBV12-5
TGTGCTAGTGGTTTGGACCCTTTTAGGCGTGGGGGGGAGGACACCATATATTTT
CASGLDPFRRGGEDTIYF
>.|once|TRBJ2-3|TRBV6-5
TGTGCCAGCAGAAAGGAGGGTGGCTTGGGAGATACGCAGTATTTT
CASRKEGGLGDTQYF
>TRBD2|once|TRBJ2-3|TRBV19
TGTGCCAGTAGTAGCGGGGGGTTTAGCACAGATACGCAGTATTTT
CASSSGGFSTDTQYF
>.|.|TRBJ2-1|TRBV5-1
TGCGCCAGCAGCCGTGTCGCGACTAGTAATGAGCAGTTCTTC
CASSRVATSNEQFF
>TRBD1|.|TRBJ1-1|TRBV12-5
TGTGCTAGTGGTTCAGGGGGGCCGTGGACTGAAGCTTTCTTT
CASGSGGPWTEAFF